The 26 T cell receptor beta chains listed next were all sequenced from one sample in a study of T cell clonality in common variable immunodeficiency. Overall study findings and caveats: Reportedly, TCR beta sequences from common variable immunodeficiency showed fewer deletions and N-nucleotide insertions.

The assay was immunoSEQ multiplex PCR, and TCRdb's table has in-frame clones only and misses some. Reported are approximately 35,000 clones, none seen only once; the ten largest carry approximately 6.5%. For these TCRs, the target antigens are not known. Input material: peripheral blood mononuclear cells. Receptors originate from a human donor with common variable immunodeficiency.

This clone was detected a few times. With the read ending 3 residues before the CDR3 end, the germline J gene is used to fill in that end. The genes are TRBV2 and TRBJ2-3, with 9 bases fitting TRBD2. This CDR3 is 17 amino acids long. Germline trimming cut 3 bases from V and 1 base from J; bases unmatched to any gene: 8. Germline V gives CDR1 SNHLY, CDR2 FYNNEI. The sequenced CDR3 bases are TGTGCCAGCAGTGACCCAAGGACTAGCGAGGGCACAGATACG. Amino acids: CASSDPRTSEGTDT. The CDR3 reads in full as CASSDPRTSEGTDTQYF.

A remark on this clone: Read data end 3 residues before the CDR3 end; the end is taken from the germline J gene. This chain links TRBV7-2 with TRBJ1-4; TRBD1 agrees at 8 bases. The length of the CDR3 is 15 residues. The V and J ends lost 5 bases and 3 bases, in that order; junction bases with no gene match: 5. CDR1 SGHTA and CDR2 FQGNSA come from the germline V gene. Incomplete CDR3 DNA: TGTGCCAGCAGCCCAGGGGGCCTGGCTAATGAAAAA. Amino acids: CASSPGGLANEK. In full, the CDR3 reads CASSPGGLANEKLFF.

About this clone itself: Read sequence stops 3 residues before the CDR3 end, and the germline J gene provides the missing end. The rearrangement links TRBV2 to TRBJ2-1, with 7 bases lining up with TRBD1. Germline V gives CDR1 SNHLY, CDR2 FYNNEI. The CDR3 contains 16 residues. Unmatched junction bases numbered 9, after V lost 4 bases and J lost 3 bases. This CDR3 reads CASSVAGTDIYNEQFF. The covered CDR3 bases are TGTGCCAGCAGTGTAGCAGGGACAGACATCTACAATGAG.

This clone is deemed medium-sized. The CDR3 end is not reached by the read, which stops 3 residues before it; the germline J gene fills it in. This chain links TRBV29-1 with TRBJ1-2, with TRBD1 as a possible D gene (6 bases). Germline CDR1 is SQVTM and CDR2 is ANQGSEA. V was clipped by 7 bases and J by 6 bases, with 21 bases between them. The CDR3 has 14 amino acids. The sequenced CDR3 bases are TGCAGCGCCGGACGAGGGGGGGAAAGTAATGGC. Its translation: CSAGRGGESNG. The entire CDR3 reads CSAGRGGESNGYTF.

This clone was seen ten or more times. The read finishes 3 residues shy of the CDR3 end, and the germline J gene is used to complete it. The chain recombines TRBV2 with TRBJ1-1; 7 positions match TRBD1. Looked up from germline, CDR1 is SNHLY and CDR2 is FYNNEI. The ends lost 1 base at V and 1 base at J; junction bases unmatched: 6. The CDR3 runs 16 residues. CDR3 DNA (partial): TGTGCCAGCAGTGAAGTTTTAGGGGGCACGAACACTGAA. It is translated as CASSEVLGGTNTE. The full-length CDR3 reads as CASSEVLGGTNTEAFF.

A remark on this clone: The read finishes 3 residues shy of the CDR3 end, and the germline J gene is used to complete it. The chain recombines TRBV6-4 with TRBJ2-3, with 9 bases matching TRBD2. The germline V gene has CDR1 MRHNA and CDR2 SNTAGT. The CDR3 consists of 13 residues. V trimming: 8 bases; J trimming: 3 bases; junction bases outside the gene matches: 3. CDR3 DNA, as far as it was read: TGTGCCAGCTCTAGCGGGGAAACAGATACG. Its translation: CASSSGETDT. The CDR3 reads in full as CASSSGETDTQYF.

This clone was counted many times. The read ends 3 residues early relative to the CDR3; the germline J gene fills the gap. V gene TRBV20-1 combines with J gene TRBJ1-1, with D perhaps TRBD1 (6 bases). V was cut by 5 bases and J by 5 bases, with 15 bases left in between. The germline V gene encodes CDR1 DFQATT and CDR2 SNEGSKA (reference sequence). The CDR3 has 13 amino acids. CDR3 sequence: CSAQDSQGTEAFF. The CDR3 DNA, read in part, is TGCAGTGCTCAGGACAGCCAGGGGACTGAA.

This clone has ten or more counts. The CDR3 end is not reached by the read, which stops 3 residues before it; the germline J gene fills it in. This sequence joins TRBV11-3 and TRBJ1-1; D not certain. CDR3 length: 13 residues. Germline V CDR1 and CDR2: SGHNT, YENEEA. V was trimmed by 6 bases and J by 2 bases, leaving 10 bases between them. This CDR3 reads CASSSTANTEAFF. CDR3 DNA, as far as it was read: TGTGCCAGCAGTTCTACTGCTAACACTGAA.

Concerning this clone itself: The DNA ends 3 residues before the CDR3 does, and the rest of the CDR3 is filled in from the germline J gene. The J gene is TRBJ1-5, the V gene TRBV20-1; 7 nucleotides line up with TRBD1. The CDR3 is 16 amino acids. Per the germline V gene, CDR1 is DFQATT and CDR2 is SNEGSKA (reference sequence). Trimming cost V 6 bases and J 4 bases; bases outside gene matches: 15. CDR3 bases read: TGCAGTGCGCGGATCGGGACAGACGTGAAAAATCAGCCC. It translates to CSARIGTDVKNQP. The complete CDR3 reads CSARIGTDVKNQPQHF.

By share, this clone counts as medium-sized. From the germline J gene comes the end of the CDR3, since the read stops 3 residues before it. The V call is TRBV5-1, the J call TRBJ2-3, with a tentative D call TRBD1 (6 bases). This CDR3 spans 16 amino acids. Germline V gene sequence: CDR1 SGHRS, CDR2 YFSETQ. Trimming pared 5 bases from V and 0 bases from J, leaving 16 bases between. The CDR3 protein is CASRLQDRASTDTQYF. CDR3 DNA, as far as it was read: TGCGCCAGCAGATTGCAGGACAGAGCTAGCACAGATACG.

To note about this clone: The read ends 3 residues shy of where the CDR3 ends; the end is completed using the germline J gene. V is TRBV7-9 and J is TRBJ1-4, with TRBD1 matching over 11 bases. The CDR3 is 15 amino acids. Germline V gives CDR1 SEHNR, CDR2 FQNEAQ (reference sequence). V dropped 7 bases and J dropped 8; count of bases not matched to a gene: 9. CDR3 loop: CASTGQGAWGEKLFF. The part of the CDR3 DNA that was read is TGTGCCAGCACCGGACAGGGGGCTTGGGGAGAAAAA.

This clone was observed a few times. The read falls 3 residues short of the CDR3 end, and the missing part is taken from the germline J gene. This chain links TRBV5-1 with TRBJ1-4; TRBD1 aligns across 9 bases. The V gene's germline CDR1 is SGHRS and CDR2 YFSETQ. V gave up 4 bases and J gave up 8 bases; unmatched junction bases: 6. The CDR3 is 14 residues long. CDR3 DNA, as far as it was read: TGCGCCAGCAGCCTCGGACAGGGGAGGGAAAAA. Its translation is CASSLGQGREK. The complete CDR3 reads CASSLGQGREKLFF.

This chain's CDR3 is CASSPRGGSYNEQFF. CDR3 bases read: TGTGCCAGCAGTCCTCGGGGGGGGTCCTACAATGAG. This chain uses TRBV2 with TRBJ2-1; TRBD2 aligns across 8 bases. The observed sequence ends 3 residues before the CDR3 terminus, with the missing tail filled in from the germline J gene. Germline loops: CDR1 SNHLY, CDR2 FYNNEI. This CDR3 region has 15 residues. V lost 5 bases and J lost 1; bases outside the gene matches: 4.

This clone was seen a handful of times. The CDR3 end lies 3 residues beyond the end of the read and is filled in from the germline J gene. J is TRBJ1-4 and V is TRBV30; no definite D call. Germline CDR1 reads GTSNPN; CDR2 reads SVGIG (reference sequence). V lost 1 base to trimming and J lost 0 bases, with 12 bases between them. The CDR3 has 16 amino acids. Partial CDR3 DNA: TGTGCCTGGAGTGCCCAAGGGTCCTCAACTAATGAAAAA. Its translation: CAWSAQGSSTNEK. The entire CDR3 reads CAWSAQGSSTNEKLFF. Using reference TRBV30 and TRBJ1-4 for the parts outside the CDR3, the full variable domain is SQTIHQWPATLVQPVGSPLSLECTVEGTSNPNLYWYRQAAGRGLQLLFYSVGIGQISSEVPQNLSASRPQDRQFILSSKKLLLSDSGFYLCAWSAQGSSTNEKLFFGSGTQLSVL.

A note on this clone: The CDR3 goes on 3 residues after the read ends, and that part is filled in from the germline J gene. Other DNA sequences in this specimen translate into the identical CDR3. The rearrangement joins TRBV18 to TRBJ1-3; TRBD1 aligns across 8 bases. V lost 6 bases and J lost 8; bases outside the gene matches: 12. This CDR3 comprises 15 residues. From germline, CDR1 is KGHSH and CDR2 LQKENI. The DNA read from the CDR3 is TGTGCCAGCTCCCTCATGGCCCACAGGGGGGACACC. This codes for CASSLMAHRGDT. The full CDR3 sequence reads CASSLMAHRGDTIYF.

Many counts were recorded for this clone. The observed sequence ends 3 residues before the CDR3 terminus, with the missing tail filled in from the germline J gene. The chain joins TRBV29-1 to TRBJ2-2; tentatively, D is TRBD1 (5 bases). Germline CDR1 and CDR2: SQVTM and ANQGSEA. The V end lost 2 bases, the J end lost 5 bases, and 18 bases lay between the germline ends. The CDR3 is 16 amino acids. CDR3: CSVEPLGRESTGELFF. The sequenced part of the CDR3 DNA is TGCAGCGTTGAACCCCTCGGCAGGGAATCGACCGGGGAG.

A remark on this clone: Sequencing ends 3 residues short of the CDR3 end; the germline J gene provides the rest. The V call is TRBV2, the J call TRBJ2-5; 7 positions match TRBD1. CDR3 length: 15 residues. Trimming took 4 bases from V and 4 from J; bases not matched to a gene: 9. CDR1 and CDR2 from the germline V gene are SNHLY and FYNNEI. CDR3 DNA, as far as it was read: TGTGCCAGCAGTGGACAGGGCCGGATAGGAGAGACC. This encodes CASSGQGRIGET. The complete CDR3 sequence is CASSGQGRIGETQYF.

This clone was detected ten times or more. The sequenced fragment ends 3 residues before the CDR3 boundary, so the rest is inferred from the germline J gene. The chain recombines TRBV11-2 with TRBJ2-3; TRBD2 might be the D (6 bases). The CDR3 extends over 15 amino acids. Germline CDR1 reads SGHAT; CDR2 reads FQNNGV. The V and J ends lost 5 bases and 2 bases respectively, with 14 bases between them. CDR3 DNA (partial): TGTGCCAGCAGCCGTACGGGACTGAACACAGATACG. As protein: CASSRTGLNTDT. The entire CDR3 protein reads CASSRTGLNTDTQYF.

Remarks on this clone: The CDR3 end lies 3 residues beyond the end of the read and is filled in from the germline J gene. This chain connects TRBV19 to TRBJ2-3; the D gene is possibly TRBD2 (6 bases). CDR3 length: 14 residues. Germline V gene sequence: CDR1 LNHDA, CDR2 SQIVND (reference sequence). V lost 6 bases and J lost 2, with 12 bases in between. The CDR3 DNA, read in part, is TGTGCCAGTAGGCGGGGCGGCGCCACAGATACG. Its protein product is CASRRGGATDT. The full CDR3 is CASRRGGATDTQYF.

At least ten counts were recorded for this clone. The read halts 3 residues ahead of the CDR3 end, with the missing end drawn from the germline J gene. The chain couples TRBV5-1 to TRBJ1-3; TRBD1 aligns across 8 bases. Germline V gene data show CDR1 as SGHRS and CDR2 as YFSETQ. This CDR3 is 13 amino acids long. V trimming: 8 bases; J trimming: 3 bases; junction bases outside the gene matches: 4. The CDR3 spells CASSQGDGNTIYF. CDR3 DNA (partial): TGCGCCAGTTCACAGGGGGATGGAAACACC.

Remarks on this clone: The read comes to an end 3 residues before the CDR3 does, leaving the germline J gene to fill in the end. The chain carries TRBV18 and TRBJ2-6; 9 bases agree with TRBD1. The CDR3 covers 18 residues. Germline CDR1 KGHSH, CDR2 LQKENI. V gave up 5 bases and J gave up 0 bases; unmatched junction bases: 8. The DNA read from the CDR3 is TGTGCCAGCTCAGGGGACAGGGCGAGTAACTCTGGGGCCAACGTC. It translates to CASSGDRASNSGANV. The complete CDR3 sequence is CASSGDRASNSGANVLTF.

This clone was recorded many times. The read is 3 residues too short to cover the CDR3 end, so that end is filled in from the germline J gene. The chain carries TRBV6-1 and TRBJ1-2, with D maybe TRBD1 (6 bases). V shed 4 bases and J shed 4 bases, with 10 bases lying between them. CDR3 length: 13 residues. The germline V gene encodes CDR1 MNHNS and CDR2 SASEGT. The CDR3 loop is CASSGGGPYGYTF. The sequenced part of the CDR3 DNA is TGTGCCAGCAGTGGGGGGGGCCCCTATGGC.

This clone was detected a few times. The read falls 3 residues short of the CDR3 end, and the missing part is taken from the germline J gene. The J gene is TRBJ1-2, the V gene TRBV7-9; 8 bases are a match to TRBD1. Germline CDR1 and CDR2: SEHNR and FQNEAQ (reference sequence). The CDR3 contains 14 residues. The CDR3 protein is CASSLDLDRDGYTF. The sequenced part of the CDR3 DNA is TGTGCCAGCAGCTTAGATCTGGACAGGGACGGC.

This clone has only a few counts. The read comes to an end 3 residues before the CDR3 does, leaving the germline J gene to fill in the end. The rearrangement uses TRBV18 and TRBJ2-5; TRBD1 is a possible D gene (6 bases). The CDR3 sequence is 14 residues long. Deletions cut 3 bases from V and 4 bases from J, with 12 bases between. Germline V gene lookup returns CDR1 KGHSH and CDR2 LQKENI. The sequenced CDR3 bases are TGTGCCAGCTCACCGCAGGGGCCTACAGAGACC. It is translated as CASSPQGPTET. The complete CDR3 protein is CASSPQGPTETQYF.

This clone was counted ten times or more. The sequence runs out 3 residues before the end of the CDR3; the remainder is reconstructed from the germline J gene. The V and J genes are TRBV7-8 and TRBJ2-7, with TRBD1 matching over 12 bases. This CDR3 has 16 residues. Germline V gene lookup returns CDR1 SGHVS and CDR2 FQNEAQ. Trimming took 1 base from V and 5 from J; bases not matched to a gene: 6. CDR3: CASSLEGGTGGNEQYF. CDR3 DNA (partial): TGTGCCAGCAGCTTAGAGGGAGGGACAGGGGGCAACGAG.

This clone appeared a few times. The CDR3 end is not reached by the read, which stops 3 residues before it; the germline J gene fills it in. This chain connects TRBV19 to TRBJ1-6; D unclear. Trimming took 9 bases from V and 9 from J, leaving 18 bases between them. Germline assignment: CDR1 LNHDA and CDR2 SQIVND (reference sequence). The CDR3 has 14 amino acids. The part of the CDR3 DNA that was read is TGTGCCAGCACCGGTCTCTCATTATCTTCACCC. The encoded protein is CASTGLSLSSP. The entire CDR3 protein reads CASTGLSLSSPLHF.